The 27 T cell receptor beta chains below come from one sample, sequenced in a study of shared clonotypes between healthy human individuals. Repertoires were generated with immunoSEQ multiplex PCR, while TCRdb's copy carries only in-frame clones and drops some. The repertoire consists of about 1 million clones, with about 80% occurring once and the leading ten covering approximately 1.5%. The source material was memory CD4+ T cells sorted from blood. Subset given: CD45RA-negative fraction. These receptors all come from a man younger than 35 in good health.

This chain connects TRBV2 to TRBJ2-7; weak D call: TRBD2 (6 bases). Trimming removed 7 bases at V and 2 bases at J, with 15 bases between. There are 14 residues in the CDR3. Per germline, CDR1 SNHLY and CDR2 FYNNEI. CDR3 nucleotide sequence: TGTGCCAGCACTCCAAGGCGGGACGCCTACGAGCAGTACTTC. Its translation: CASTPRRDAYEQYF.

This clone was observed at least ten times. This chain links TRBV7-9 with TRBJ2-1; D possibly corresponds to TRBD2 (5 bases). The CDR3 sequence is 15 residues long. Per the germline V gene, CDR1 is SEHNR and CDR2 is FQNEAQ (reference sequence). Trimming stripped 1 base from V and 5 bases from J, with 12 bases between. Here the CDR3 DNA reads TGTGCCAGCAGCTTAGTTGAGGACTTCCACAATGAGCAGTTCTTC. Residues: CASSLVEDFHNEQFF.

This clone turned up a few times. The chain links TRBV19 to TRBJ2-7; the D gene is possibly TRBD2 (6 bases). The CDR3 runs 14 residues. Germline CDR1 is LNHDA and CDR2 is SQIVND (reference sequence). Trimming stripped 7 bases from V and 0 bases from J, with 13 bases between. The CDR3 DNA reads TGTGCCAGTAAGAGGACGACTAGCTCCTACGAGCAGTACTTC. Its translation: CASKRTTSSYEQYF.

The sample holds one count of this clone. V is TRBV2 and J is TRBJ1-1; D is unclear. V dropped 7 bases and J dropped 3 bases, with 15 bases sitting between them. Germline CDR1 and CDR2: SNHLY and FYNNEI. CDR3 length: 14 residues. The CDR3 reads CASTSPGKDTEAFF. The DNA of the CDR3 is TGTGCCAGCACCTCGCCGGGGAAGGACACTGAAGCTTTCTTT.

V usage is TRBV25-1 and J usage is TRBJ2-1; D remains unclear. CDR1 is MGHDK and CDR2 is SYGVNS in the germline V gene. V lost 8 bases, J lost 0 bases, and 14 bases lay in between. The CDR3 loop spans 15 amino acids. CDR3: CASYYMKSSYNEQFF. Here the CDR3 DNA reads TGTGCCAGCTATTATATGAAGAGCTCCTACAATGAGCAGTTCTTC.

This clone was seen repeatedly, ten times or more. This sequence joins TRBV11-1 and TRBJ1-2; D gene uncertain. The ends were cut back, 1 base at V and 1 base at J, with 10 bases in the middle. Germline CDR1 reads SGHAT; CDR2 reads FQDESV (reference sequence). The CDR3 loop spans 15 amino acids. CDR3 sequence (DNA): TGTGCCAGCAGCTTAGAGGGATCTCTTAACTATGGCTACACCTTC. Protein product: CASSLEGSLNYGYTF.

The J gene is TRBJ2-1, the V gene TRBV18; D gene uncertain. Trimming shortened V by 8 bases and J by 5 bases, and 10 bases separated the two germline ends. The CDR3 totals 12 residues. Germline values: CDR1 KGHSH, CDR2 LQKENI. CDR3: CASARQDNEQFF. In DNA form, the CDR3 reads TGTGCCAGCGCCCGCCAGGACAATGAGCAGTTCTTC.

The J gene is TRBJ2-7, the V gene TRBV28, with no clear D. The CDR3 is made up of 12 amino acids. Germline V gives CDR1 MDHEN, CDR2 SYDVKM. Trimming cost V 7 bases and J 4 bases, with 11 bases left between them. For the CDR3, the DNA is TGTGCCAGCAAAAAAAGCAGATACGAGCAGTACTTC. Protein product: CASKKSRYEQYF.

The V call is TRBV18, the J call TRBJ2-5; D not resolved. V lost 3 bases to trimming and J lost 2 bases, with 10 bases between them. The CDR3 length is 14 residues. Germline V gene sequence: CDR1 KGHSH, CDR2 LQKENI. CDR3 DNA: TGTGCCAGCTCACCGGGCCCAAATCAAGAGACCCAGTACTTC. Translated: CASSPGPNQETQYF.

The chain is built from TRBV7-6 and TRBJ2-6; a weak D match, TRBD1 (7 bases). The CDR3 contains 16 residues. Germline CDR1 and CDR2: SGHVS and FNYEAQ. The V and J ends lost 2 bases and 2 bases respectively, with 10 bases between them. The CDR3 DNA sequence: TGTGCCAGCAGCTTACAGGGGGGCGCTGGGGCCAACGTCCTGACTTTC. The encoded protein is CASSLQGGAGANVLTF.

This rearrangement joins TRBV4-1 to TRBJ1-2; a possible D gene is TRBD1 (5 bases). Trimming cost V 0 bases and J 1 base, with 18 bases left between them. Germline V gene data show CDR1 as MGHRA and CDR2 as YSYEKL. The CDR3 loop spans 18 amino acids. CDR3: CASSQDQQGRPVNYGYTF. As DNA, the CDR3 is TGCGCCAGCAGCCAAGATCAGCAGGGTCGACCTGTTAACTATGGCTACACCTTC.

This clone has only a few counts. The chain links TRBV2 to TRBJ1-2, with TRBD1 matching over 11 bases. J lost 8 bases, V lost 2 bases, and 7 bases had no gene match. Germline V gene lookup returns CDR1 SNHLY and CDR2 FYNNEI. This CDR3 is 15 amino acids long. For the CDR3, the DNA is TGTGCCAGCAGTGAAACGCGGACAGGGGGCATGGGCTACACCTTC. Amino acids: CASSETRTGGMGYTF.

This clone appeared a single time. This chain joins TRBV7-9 and TRBJ2-3; 12 positions match TRBD2. V dropped 8 bases and J dropped 2; count of bases not matched to a gene: 8. The CDR3 has 16 residues. Per the germline V gene, CDR1 is SEHNR and CDR2 is FQNEAQ (reference sequence). The DNA for the CDR3 is TGTGCCAGCTCCCGGACTAGCGGGATGCACACAGATACGCAGTATTTT. Translating it yields CASSRTSGMHTDTQYF.

J is TRBJ2-3 and V is TRBV14; D not certain. Per germline, CDR1 SGHDN and CDR2 FVKESK. The CDR3 runs to 17 residues. The germline V and J ends were trimmed by 0 bases and 0 bases, with 13 bases remaining between them. The CDR3 here is CASSQDPRPSSTDTQYF. CDR3 coding DNA: TGTGCCAGCAGCCAAGACCCTAGACCCTCTAGCACAGATACGCAGTATTTT.

The CDR3 here is CASSSRTGKNTGELFF. CDR3 coding DNA: TGTGCCAGCAGCTCTCGGACAGGGAAGAACACCGGGGAGCTGTTTTTT. The rearrangement links TRBV7-2 to TRBJ2-2; 8 bases agree with TRBD1. This CDR3 contains 16 residues. With 4 bases clipped from V and 1 base from J, the junction kept 5 bases outside the gene matches. The germline gives CDR1 SGHTA, CDR2 FQGNSA.

This rearrangement joins TRBV7-2 to TRBJ2-3, with 10 bases identical to TRBD2. The germline gives CDR1 SGHTA, CDR2 FQGNSA. The CDR3 runs 16 residues. V gave up 5 bases and J gave up 3 bases; unmatched junction bases: 8. The CDR3 DNA follows: TGTGCCAGCAGCCTGAATCTAGCGGGGGTTACAGATACGCAGTATTTT. This translates into CASSLNLAGVTDTQYF.

Comment on this clone: Other DNA sequences in this sample translate to the same CDR3. The rearrangement uses TRBV30 and TRBJ2-6, with D maybe TRBD1 (6 bases). This CDR3 is 15 amino acids long. V was trimmed by 4 bases and J by 0 bases, leaving 10 bases between them. Germline V gene sequence: CDR1 GTSNPN, CDR2 SVGIG (reference sequence). As DNA, the CDR3 is TGTGCCTGGACAGGGGTAAGCTCTGGGGCCAACGTCCTGACTTTC. This encodes CAWTGVSSGANVLTF.

The rearrangement joins TRBV5-8 to TRBJ1-2; 7 bases map to TRBD1. CDR1 and CDR2 (germline): SGHTS, YDEGEE. V lost 4 bases, J lost 4 bases, and 10 bases stayed unmatched. This CDR3 has 15 residues. The CDR3 DNA follows: TGTGCCAGCAGCATAGGTAGGACAGGCGCCTATGGCTACACCTTC. Translated: CASSIGRTGAYGYTF.

The V and J genes are TRBV30 and TRBJ1-6; no definite D call. This CDR3 has 13 residues. With 2 bases removed from V and 7 bases from J, the gap between germline ends came to 9 bases. The germline V gene encodes CDR1 GTSNPN and CDR2 SVGIG (reference sequence). This chain's CDR3 is CAWSTARNSPLHF. The CDR3 bases are TGTGCCTGGAGTACAGCCCGAAATTCACCCCTCCACTTT.

V usage is TRBV2 and J usage is TRBJ2-3; the match to TRBD2 covers 10 bases. Germline-derived CDR1 and CDR2 are SNHLY and FYNNEI. The CDR3 consists of 14 residues. J lost 7 bases, V lost 3 bases, and 4 bases had no gene match. CDR3 loop: CASSESSGSNTQYF. The DNA for the CDR3 is TGTGCCAGCAGTGAGTCTAGCGGGAGTAATACGCAGTATTTT.

The V and J genes are TRBV6-1 and TRBJ2-6; 7 bases are shared with TRBD2. This CDR3 is 17 amino acids long. J lost 2 bases, V lost 3 bases, and 7 bases had no gene match. The germline V gene has CDR1 MNHNS and CDR2 SASEGT. CDR3 nucleotide sequence: TGTGCCAGCAGTGAGGTGGGGGGAGGGCCTGGGGCCAACGTCCTGACTTTC. Its translation: CASSEVGGGPGANVLTF.

Remarks on this clone: This CDR3 is also generated by other DNA sequences in the sample. The genes are TRBV4-1 and TRBJ2-3; D call uncertain. The CDR3 runs 14 residues. Germline CDR1 reads MGHRA; CDR2 reads YSYEKL. V was cut by 1 base and J by 2 bases, with 7 bases left in between. The CDR3 reads CASSQGRYTDTQYF. The CDR3 DNA is TGCGCCAGCAGCCAAGGACGGTACACAGATACGCAGTATTTT.

This chain joins TRBV4-1 and TRBJ2-5, with a tentative D call TRBD1 (6 bases). This CDR3 contains 16 residues. Per the germline V gene, CDR1 is MGHRA and CDR2 is YSYEKL. Trimming shortened V by 1 base and J by 6 bases, and 18 bases separated the two germline ends. The CDR3 DNA is TGCGCCAGCAGCCAAGGGGTTTCAGGGGTCGGTAAGACCCAGTACTTC. Encoded protein: CASSQGVSGVGKTQYF.

This chain joins TRBV6-5 and TRBJ2-1, with no clear D. Looked up from germline, CDR1 is MNHEY and CDR2 is SVGAGI. The CDR3 length is 14 residues. V lost 4 bases to trimming and J lost 8 bases, with 15 bases between them. The CDR3 sequence is CASSSGMSIHEQFF. In nucleotides, the CDR3 is TGTGCCAGCAGTTCTGGTATGAGTATCCATGAGCAGTTCTTC.

The CDR3 is CASSPQGARNTEAFF. Here the CDR3 DNA reads TGTGCCAGCAGTCCTCAGGGGGCCCGGAACACTGAAGCTTTCTTT. V gene TRBV28 combines with J gene TRBJ1-1, with TRBD1 matching 8 bases. This CDR3 has 15 amino acids. Germline loops: CDR1 MDHEN, CDR2 SYDVKM. V shed 5 bases, J shed 1 base, and the junction held 6 bases outside the gene matches.

This chain connects TRBV9 to TRBJ2-2, with 7 positions matching TRBD2. Germline CDR1 SGDLS, CDR2 YYNGEE. After removal of 4 bases from V and 3 bases from J, the junction contained 9 bases not matched to a gene. This CDR3 has 16 residues. The CDR3 loop is CASSSQIAGYTGELFF. For the CDR3, the DNA is TGTGCCAGCAGCAGCCAGATAGCGGGCTACACCGGGGAGCTGTTTTTT.

Points on this clone: In the same sample, other DNA sequences code for this CDR3. J is TRBJ2-7 and V is TRBV18, with 9 bases identical to TRBD1. The CDR3 loop spans 15 amino acids. The germline CDR1 and CDR2 sequences are KGHSH and LQKENI. J was trimmed by 1 base and V by 3 bases; bases with no gene match: 4. The CDR3 here is CASSPPGQGSYEQYF. The CDR3 nucleotides read TGTGCCAGCTCACCTCCGGGACAGGGTTCCTACGAGCAGTACTTC.